This T cell receptor beta chain stems from a study of blood T cells in healthy people across ages. Using a J-beta primer mix together with a sample-barcoded 5' primer, a second PCR was run for roughly 7 to 12 cycles. A template-switch adaptor with 12 random nucleotides tagged each cDNA molecule. One entry per CDR3 protein, called by TCRdb with MiXCR from the 5' RACE reads. The sample has approximately 1,700,000 distinct CDR3 sequences, 35% to 50% seen once. V lost 5 bases and J lost 4; bases outside the gene matches: 9. There are 16 residues in the CDR3. This sequence joins TRBV12-3 or TRBV12-4 and TRBJ2-7; 12 bases map to TRBD2. The sequenced sample consisted of blood. The clonotype comes from a human donor in good health. This chain's CDR3 is CASSPTSGGPGYEQYF. CDR3 in DNA: TGTGCCAGCAGTCCAACTAGCGGGGGGCCAGGTTACGAGCAGTACTTC.